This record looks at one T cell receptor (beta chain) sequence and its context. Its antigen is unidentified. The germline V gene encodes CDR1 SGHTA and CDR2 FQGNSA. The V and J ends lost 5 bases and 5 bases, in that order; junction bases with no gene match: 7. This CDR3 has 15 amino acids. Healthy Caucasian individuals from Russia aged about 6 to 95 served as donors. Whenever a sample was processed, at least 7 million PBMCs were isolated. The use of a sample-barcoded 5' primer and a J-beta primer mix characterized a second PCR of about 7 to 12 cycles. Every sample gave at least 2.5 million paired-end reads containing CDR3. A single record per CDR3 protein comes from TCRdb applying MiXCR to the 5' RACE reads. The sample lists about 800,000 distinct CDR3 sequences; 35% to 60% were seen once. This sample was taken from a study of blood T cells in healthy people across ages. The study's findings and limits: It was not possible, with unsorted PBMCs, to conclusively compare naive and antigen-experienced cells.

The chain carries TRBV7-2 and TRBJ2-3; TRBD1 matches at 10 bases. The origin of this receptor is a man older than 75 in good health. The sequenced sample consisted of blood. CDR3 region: CASSVGQGVQDTQYF. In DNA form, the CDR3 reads TGTGCCAGCAGCGTCGGACAGGGGGTTCAAGATACGCAGTATTTT. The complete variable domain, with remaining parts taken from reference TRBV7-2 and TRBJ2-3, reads GAGVSQSPSNKVTEKGKDVELRCDPISGHTALYWYRQSLGQGLEFLIYFQGNSAPDKSGLPSDRFSAERTGGSVSTLTIQRTQQEDSAVYLCASSVGQGVQDTQYFGPGTRLTVL.